The rows below give T cell receptor beta chains drawn from one sample of a study of shared clonotypes between healthy human individuals. Sequenced by immunoSEQ multiplex PCR; TCRdb stores in-frame clones only, minus some. This sample carries around 510,000 clones, about 96% of them seen once, and the ten largest clones take around 0.066%. Sequencing used naive CD4+ T cells sorted from blood. Source of these receptors: a woman aged 25 to 39 in good health. Each CDR3 is given with its conserved first and last residue. D genes are given only for firm matches. Rows give clone size only sometimes, using once, few, many, or a class for an expanded clone.

cdr3_length	v_call	j_call	d_call	clone_size	cdr3_aa	cdr3_nt
12	TRBV5-4	TRBJ2-5	-	-	CASSTPPGEQYF	TGTGCCAGCAGCACCCCCCCGGGGGAGCAGTACTTC
17	TRBV11-2	TRBJ2-4	TRBD2	-	CASSSPPLADLRNIQYF	TGTGCCAGCAGCTCTCCGCCCCTAGCGGACTTACGAAACATTCAGTACTTC
8	TRBV2	TRBJ2-3	-	-	CASRGTRF	TGTGCCAGCAGAGGGACCCGATTT
17	TRBV21-1	TRBJ2-7	-	-	CASSKGGSGTTPYEQYF	TGTGCCAGCAGCAAAGGGGGCAGCGGGACGACCCCCTACGAGCAGTACTTC
16	TRBV6-5	TRBJ2-7	TRBD1	-	CASSYSSLGTAYEQYF	TGTGCCAGCAGTTACAGCTCACTCGGGACAGCCTACGAGCAGTACTTC
14	TRBV30	TRBJ1-2	TRBD1	-	CAWCDGGQGYGYTF	TGTGCCTGGTGTGATGGAGGACAGGGCTATGGCTACACCTTC
15	TRBV27	TRBJ1-2	-	-	CASCSRQAILYGYTF	TGTGCCAGCTGCTCGAGACAGGCCATACTCTATGGCTACACCTTC
14	TRBV7-9	TRBJ2-7	TRBD1	once	CASSLQTGGVEQYF	TGTGCCAGCAGCTTACAGACAGGGGGCGTCGAGCAGTACTTC
13	TRBV18	TRBJ1-1	-	-	CASSPAGNTEAFF	TGTGCCAGCTCACCAGCAGGGAACACTGAAGCTTTCTTT
13	TRBV19	TRBJ1-5	-	-	CASSLVEGEPQHF	TGTGCCAGTAGTCTCGTGGAGGGTGAGCCCCAGCATTTT
18	TRBV12-5	TRBJ1-1	-	-	CASGSYRGSEDPNTEAFF	TGTGCTAGTGGCTCCTATAGAGGGAGCGAAGACCCGAACACTGAAGCTTTCTTT
17	TRBV7-8	TRBJ2-3	TRBD2	-	CASSLRTSGRSTDTQYF	TGTGCCAGCAGCTTAAGAACTAGCGGGAGGAGTACAGATACGCAGTATTTT
18	TRBV28	TRBJ2-5	TRBD2	-	CASSQPKGLAGAVETQYF	TGTGCCAGCAGTCAACCGAAGGGACTAGCGGGAGCCGTAGAGACCCAGTACTTC
14	TRBV28	TRBJ1-2	TRBD1	-	CASRNTGTGRGYTF	TGTGCCAGCAGAAACACCGGGACAGGAAGGGGCTACACCTTC
16	TRBV10-3	TRBJ2-7	TRBD1	-	CATAPSEGQGPYEQYF	TGTGCCACCGCCCCCAGCGAGGGACAGGGCCCATACGAGCAGTACTTC
13	TRBV7-6	TRBJ2-7	-	-	CASSLATPREQYF	TGTGCCAGCAGCTTAGCGACCCCTAGGGAGCAGTACTTC
16	TRBV13	TRBJ2-7	-	-	CASSLGYKGVSYEQYF	TGTGCCAGCAGCTTAGGCTATAAAGGAGTTTCCTACGAGCAGTACTTC
16	TRBV9	TRBJ2-2	-	-	CASSVGGGPNTGELFF	TGTGCCAGCAGCGTAGGTGGCGGGCCGAACACCGGGGAGCTGTTTTTT
15	TRBV11-2	TRBJ2-5	-	-	CASSFSNTLQETQYF	TGTGCCAGCAGCTTCTCCAACACCTTACAGGAGACCCAGTACTTC
15	TRBV5-4	TRBJ1-1	TRBD1	once	CASSSTGRGNTEAFF	TGTGCCAGCAGCTCGACAGGGAGAGGGAACACTGAAGCTTTCTTT
12	TRBV28	TRBJ1-1	-	-	CATESMNTEAFF	TGTGCCACGGAATCCATGAACACTGAAGCTTTCTTT
13	TRBV9	TRBJ1-2	-	once	CASSAGHSFGYTF	TGTGCCAGCAGCGCGGGACATTCTTTCGGCTACACCTTC
12	TRBV18	TRBJ1-5	-	-	CASSTRNQPQHF	TGTGCCAGCTCAACGAGGAATCAGCCCCAGCATTTT
15	TRBV21-1	TRBJ1-1	-	-	CASSKGGQRNTEAFF	TGTGCCAGCAGCAAGGGGGGACAGCGGAACACTGAAGCTTTCTTT
14	TRBV5-4	TRBJ1-4	-	-	CASSLVGPHEKLFF	TGTGCCAGCAGCTTGGTTGGGCCCCATGAAAAACTGTTTTTT
14	TRBV28	TRBJ1-2	-	once	CASSLEGGLYGYTF	TGTGCCAGCAGTTTAGAGGGGGGCCTCTATGGCTACACCTTC
15	TRBV7-9	TRBJ2-5	TRBD2	-	CASSVGNSGGETQYF	TGTGCCAGCAGCGTCGGGAACAGCGGGGGGGAGACCCAGTACTTC
15	TRBV28	TRBJ1-2	TRBD1	-	CASSPPGQFNYGYTF	TGTGCCAGCAGTCCACCGGGACAGTTTAACTATGGCTACACCTTC
14	TRBV11-2	TRBJ2-7	-	-	CASSLGHPVDEQYF	TGTGCCAGCAGCTTAGGGCACCCGGTGGACGAGCAGTACTTC
14	TRBV6-1	TRBJ1-1	-	-	CASSPRRDYTEAFF	TGTGCCAGCAGTCCCAGACGGGACTACACTGAAGCTTTCTTT
13	TRBV7-8	TRBJ2-1	-	-	CASSLDEIHEQFF	TGTGCCAGCAGCTTAGATGAGATCCATGAGCAGTTCTTC
15	TRBV5-4	TRBJ2-2	TRBD1	-	CASSLTGGGTGELFF	TGTGCCAGCAGCTTAACAGGGGGCGGGACCGGGGAGCTGTTTTTT
18	TRBV7-9	TRBJ2-2	TRBD1	-	CASSLAVYRGPNTGELFF	TGTGCCAGCAGCTTAGCCGTGTACAGGGGGCCGAACACCGGGGAGCTGTTTTTT
15	TRBV28	TRBJ1-4	-	-	CASSLWGTPNEKLFF	TGTGCCAGCAGTTTATGGGGGACACCTAATGAAAAACTGTTTTTT
14	TRBV30	TRBJ2-7	TRBD1	-	CAWSVGTADYEQYF	TGTGCCTGGAGTGTAGGGACAGCGGACTACGAGCAGTACTTC
21	TRBV5-1	TRBJ2-2	TRBD2	-	CASIEETSGRAIFLPTGELFF	TGCGCCAGCATTGAGGAGACTAGCGGGAGGGCCATTTTTCTCCCCACCGGGGAGCTGTTTTTT
14	TRBV2	TRBJ2-7	-	-	CASSEDRSSYEQYF	TGTGCCAGCAGTGAGGACAGAAGCTCCTACGAGCAGTACTTC
14	TRBV6-1	TRBJ1-1	-	once	CASTSSAGDTEAFF	TGTGCCAGCACCTCAAGCGCAGGGGACACTGAAGCTTTCTTT
15	TRBV10-2	TRBJ1-3	TRBD1	-	CASSVGTGGGNTIYF	TGCGCCAGCAGTGTTGGGACAGGGGGCGGAAACACCATATATTTT
15	TRBV11-3	TRBJ2-3	TRBD2	-	CASSLSGRSTDTQYF	TGTGCCAGCAGTCTAAGCGGGAGAAGCACAGATACGCAGTATTTT